One and the same sample provided the 13 T cell receptor beta chains below, sequenced in a study of memory CD4+ T cells and cytomegalovirus serostatus. Repertoires were generated with immunoSEQ multiplex PCR, while TCRdb's copy carries only in-frame clones and drops some. The table shows more than 45,000 clones, with around 70% occurring only once. The sort gate was single viable CD3+CD4+CD8-CD45RO+ cells for memory CD4+ T cells. What was sequenced was memory CD4+ T cells from blood. The receptors were gathered from an adult in good health and CMV-seropositive.

A few counts support this clone. This chain joins TRBV7-2 and TRBJ1-3; D unclear. The CDR3 runs 15 residues. V lost 3 bases, J lost 1 base, and 10 bases lay in between. Germline V gene sequence: CDR1 SGHTA, CDR2 FQGNSA. CDR3 region: CASSFTSGSGNTIYF. The CDR3 nucleotides are TGTGCCAGCAGCTTTACTTCGGGGTCTGGAAACACCATATATTTT.

Comment on this clone: Other DNA sequences from this sample encode an identical CDR3 as well. The rearrangement joins TRBV11-2 to TRBJ2-5; no firm D call. The CDR3 runs 11 residues. V lost 4 bases, J lost 4 bases, and 4 bases lay in between. Germline loops: CDR1 SGHAT, CDR2 FQNNGV. The CDR3 coding sequence is TGTGCCAGCAGCTCACTAGAGACCCAGTACTTC. Its translation is CASSSLETQYF. The full variable domain, with the rest looked up from reference TRBV11-2 and TRBJ2-5, is EAGVAQSPRYKIIEKRQSVAFWCNPISGHATLYWYQQILGQGPKLLIQFQNNGVVDDSQLPKDRFSAERLKGVDSTLKIQPAKLEDSAVYLCASSSLETQYFGPGTRLLVL.

The gene calls are TRBV11-3 and TRBJ2-1; D is perhaps TRBD2 (6 bases). Germline-derived CDR1 and CDR2 are SGHNT and YENEEA. The CDR3 extends over 15 amino acids. V was clipped by 0 bases and J by 6 bases, with 12 bases between them. The DNA of the CDR3 is TGTGCCAGCAGCTTAGATGCTAGCGAGGCCAATGAGCAGTTCTTC. Its translation is CASSLDASEANEQFF.

This chain uses TRBV5-1 with TRBJ2-3; the match to TRBD1 covers 9 bases. Germline trimming cut 0 bases from V and 7 bases from J; bases unmatched to any gene: 9. The germline gives CDR1 SGHRS, CDR2 YFSETQ. The CDR3 extends over 16 amino acids. CDR3 residues: CASSLAPGQGIYTQYF. The DNA of the CDR3 is TGCGCCAGCAGCTTGGCCCCGGGACAGGGCATTTATACGCAGTATTTT.

The J gene is TRBJ1-1, the V gene TRBV7-8, with D hard to call. V lost 4 bases, J lost 7 bases, and 13 bases lay in between. Germline-derived CDR1 and CDR2 are SGHVS and FQNEAQ. This CDR3 contains 13 residues. CDR3 DNA: TGTGCCAGCAGCTCAACGGGGTTTATTGAAGCTTTCTTT. It encodes CASSSTGFIEAFF.

The sample holds a few counts of this clone. This chain connects TRBV2 to TRBJ1-2; maybe TRBD1 (5 bases). The CDR3 is 16 residues long. V was shortened by 2 bases and J by 5 bases, with 18 bases between the two germline ends. Germline CDR1 SNHLY, CDR2 FYNNEI. This CDR3 is CASSETTGRIKYGYTF. The CDR3 region has the DNA TGTGCCAGCAGTGAAACCACGGGACGGATCAAATATGGCTACACCTTC.

This clone was found a few times. This chain joins TRBV5-5 and TRBJ2-6; 7 bases fit TRBD1. CDR3 length equals 15 residues. J gave up 4 bases and V 3 bases, and 4 bases lay outside the gene matches. Germline-derived CDR1 and CDR2 are SGHKS and YYEKEE (reference sequence). The DNA for the CDR3 is TGTGCCAGCAGCTCGGGACAGCGCGGGGCCAACGTCCTGACTTTC. Translated: CASSSGQRGANVLTF.

This chain links TRBV28 with TRBJ1-2; 8 bases map to TRBD1. Trimming removed 7 bases from V and 3 bases from J; junction bases left unmatched: 13. This CDR3 is 16 amino acids long. Per germline, CDR1 MDHEN and CDR2 SYDVKM. CDR3 in amino acids: CASTITGTGLDYGYTF. The CDR3 DNA reads TGTGCCAGCACTATTACCGGGACAGGATTAGACTATGGCTACACCTTC.

The V and J genes are TRBV2 and TRBJ1-1; D gene ambiguous. Germline assignment: CDR1 SNHLY and CDR2 FYNNEI. There are 14 residues in the CDR3. The V end was cut by 8 bases, the J end by 1 base, with 14 bases between. The DNA for the CDR3 is TGTGCCAGCTCTCAGAGGGTAACGAACACTGAAGCTTTCTTT. Translated, it gives CASSQRVTNTEAFF. Full variable domain (rest looked up from reference TRBV2 and TRBJ1-1): EPEVTQTPSHQVTQMGQEVILRCVPISNHLYFYWYRQILGQKVEFLVSFYNNEISEKSEIFDDQFSVERPDGSNFTLKIRSTKLEDSAMYFCASSQRVTNTEAFFGQGTRLTVV.

V usage is TRBV5-5 and J usage is TRBJ2-5; the match to TRBD1 covers 9 bases. With 2 bases clipped from V and 1 base from J, the junction kept 3 bases outside the gene matches. Germline CDR1 reads SGHKS; CDR2 reads YYEKEE (reference sequence). CDR3 length: 15 residues. CDR3 protein: CASSFGTGSQETQYF. The CDR3 DNA is TGTGCCAGCAGCTTCGGGACAGGGAGCCAAGAGACCCAGTACTTC. Looking up the rest from reference TRBV5-5 and TRBJ2-5 gives the full variable domain: DAGVTQSPTHLIKTRGQQVTLRCSPISGHKSVSWYQQVLGQGPQFIFQYYEKEERGRGNFPDRFSARQFPNYSSELNVNALLLGDSALYLCASSFGTGSQETQYFGPGTRLLVL.

The V gene is TRBV28, the J gene TRBJ1-2; possible D gene TRBD1, 5 bases. Germline CDR1 is MDHEN and CDR2 is SYDVKM. V was pared by 2 bases and J by 7 bases, with 14 bases between. This CDR3 is built from 14 residues. The CDR3, as DNA: TGTGCCAGCAGTTTACAAGCGGCCAGGGCTGGCTACACCTTC. It specifies CASSLQAARAGYTF.

The chain has TRBV5-1 and TRBJ2-7; D unclear. The CDR3 is 13 amino acids. Per the germline V gene, CDR1 is SGHRS and CDR2 is YFSETQ. V lost 1 base to trimming and J lost 7 bases, with 12 bases between them. CDR3 residues: CASSLYGAWEQYF. DNA of the CDR3: TGCGCCAGCAGCTTGTATGGCGCTTGGGAGCAGTACTTC.

The V call is TRBV5-1, the J call TRBJ2-1, with 12 nucleotides matching TRBD2. V shed 3 bases and J 6 bases; nucleotides not matched to a gene: 4. The CDR3 has 15 residues. Germline V CDR1 and CDR2: SGHRS, YFSETQ. Here the CDR3 reads CASSWTSGVPNEQFF. The DNA for the CDR3 is TGCGCCAGCAGCTGGACTAGCGGGGTTCCCAATGAGCAGTTCTTC.